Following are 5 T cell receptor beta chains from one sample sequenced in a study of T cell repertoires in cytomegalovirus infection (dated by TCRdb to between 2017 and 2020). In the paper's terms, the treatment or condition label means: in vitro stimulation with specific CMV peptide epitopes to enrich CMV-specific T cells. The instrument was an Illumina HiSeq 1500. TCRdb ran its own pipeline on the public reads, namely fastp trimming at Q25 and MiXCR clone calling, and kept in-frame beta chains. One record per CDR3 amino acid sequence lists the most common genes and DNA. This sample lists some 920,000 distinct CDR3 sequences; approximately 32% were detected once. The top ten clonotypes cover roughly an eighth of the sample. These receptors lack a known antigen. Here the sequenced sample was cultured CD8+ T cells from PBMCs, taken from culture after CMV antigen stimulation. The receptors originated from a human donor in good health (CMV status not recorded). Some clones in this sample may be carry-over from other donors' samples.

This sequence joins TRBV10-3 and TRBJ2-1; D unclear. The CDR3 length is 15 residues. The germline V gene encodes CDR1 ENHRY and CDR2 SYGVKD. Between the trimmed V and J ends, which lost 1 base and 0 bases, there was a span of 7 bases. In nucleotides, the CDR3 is TGTGCCATCAGTGAGTACCGGAGCTCCTACAATGAGCAGTTCTTC. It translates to CAISEYRSSYNEQFF.

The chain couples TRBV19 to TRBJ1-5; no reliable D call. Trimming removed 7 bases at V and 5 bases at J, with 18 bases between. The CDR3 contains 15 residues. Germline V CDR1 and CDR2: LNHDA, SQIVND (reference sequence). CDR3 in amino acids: CASIGSDAGYQPQHF. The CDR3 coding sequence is TGTGCCAGTATTGGGAGTGATGCGGGATATCAGCCCCAGCATTTT.

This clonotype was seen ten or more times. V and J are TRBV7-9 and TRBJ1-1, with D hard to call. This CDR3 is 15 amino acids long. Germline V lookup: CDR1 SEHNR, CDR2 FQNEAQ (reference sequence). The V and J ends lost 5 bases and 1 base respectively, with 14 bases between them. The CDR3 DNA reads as TGTGCCAGCAGCCCCCCGGGCGTGGCGAACACTGAAGCTTTCTTT. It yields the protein CASSPPGVANTEAFF.

CDR3 in DNA: TGTGCCAGCAGTCCTGCCGGGACAGGGTTCACTGAAGCTTTCTTT. Amino acids: CASSPAGTGFTEAFF. The genes are TRBV7-8 and TRBJ1-1, with 9 bases that match TRBD1. CDR1 is SGHVS, CDR2 FQNEAQ, per germline. CDR3 length equals 15 residues. Trimming cost V 6 bases and J 4 bases; bases outside gene matches: 9.

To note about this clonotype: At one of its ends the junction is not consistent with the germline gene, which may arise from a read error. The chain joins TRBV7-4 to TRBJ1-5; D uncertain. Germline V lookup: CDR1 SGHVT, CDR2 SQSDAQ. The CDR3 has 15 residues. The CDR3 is CASSLVTNSNQPQRF. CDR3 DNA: TGTGCCAGCAGCTTAGTTACGAATAGCAATCAGCCCCAGCGTTTT.